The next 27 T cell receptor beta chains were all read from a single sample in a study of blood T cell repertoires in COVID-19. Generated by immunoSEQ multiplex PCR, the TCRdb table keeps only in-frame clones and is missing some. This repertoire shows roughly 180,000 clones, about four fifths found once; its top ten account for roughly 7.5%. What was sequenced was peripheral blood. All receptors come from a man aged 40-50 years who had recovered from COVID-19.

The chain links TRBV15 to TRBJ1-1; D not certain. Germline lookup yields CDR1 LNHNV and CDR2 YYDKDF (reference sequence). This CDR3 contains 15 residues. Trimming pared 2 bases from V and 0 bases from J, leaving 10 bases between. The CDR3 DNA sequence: TGTGCCACCAGCAGATCAGGCAGCATGAACACTGAAGCTTTCTTT. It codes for CATSRSGSMNTEAFF. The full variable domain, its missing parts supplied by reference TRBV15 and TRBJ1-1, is DAMVIQNPRYQVTQFGKPVTLSCSQTLNHNVMYWYQQKSSQAPKLLFHYYDKDFNNEADTPDNFQSRRPNTSFCFLDIRSPGLGDTAMYLCATSRSGSMNTEAFFGQGTRLTVV.

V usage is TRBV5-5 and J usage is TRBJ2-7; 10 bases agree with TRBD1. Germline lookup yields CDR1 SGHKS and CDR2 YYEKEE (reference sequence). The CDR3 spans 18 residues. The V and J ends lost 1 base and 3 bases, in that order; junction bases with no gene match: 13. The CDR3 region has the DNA TGTGCCAGCAGCTTGAGATTAGGGACAGGGGTTGATGGCTACGAGCAGTACTTC. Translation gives CASSLRLGTGVDGYEQYF.

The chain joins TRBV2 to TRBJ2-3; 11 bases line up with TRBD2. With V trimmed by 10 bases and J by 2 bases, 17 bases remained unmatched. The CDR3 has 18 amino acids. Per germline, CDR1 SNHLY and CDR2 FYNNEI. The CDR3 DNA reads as TGTGCCATTGACACATTTCCTGTAGCGGGGGGGCTCACAGATACGCAGTATTTT. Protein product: CAIDTFPVAGGLTDTQYF.

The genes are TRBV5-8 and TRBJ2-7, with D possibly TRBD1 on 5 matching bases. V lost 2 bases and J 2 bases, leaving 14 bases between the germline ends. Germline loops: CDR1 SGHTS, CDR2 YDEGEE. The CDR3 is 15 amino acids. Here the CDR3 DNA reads TGTGCCAGCAGCTTCCAGGGAACTGGCCCCTACGAGCAGTACTTC. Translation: CASSFQGTGPYEQYF.

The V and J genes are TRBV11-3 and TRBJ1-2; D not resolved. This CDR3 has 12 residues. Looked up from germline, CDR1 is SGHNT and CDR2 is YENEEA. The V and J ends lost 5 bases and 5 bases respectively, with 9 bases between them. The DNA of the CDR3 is TGTGCCAGCAGCCGAGAATCATATGGCTACACCTTC. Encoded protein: CASSRESYGYTF.

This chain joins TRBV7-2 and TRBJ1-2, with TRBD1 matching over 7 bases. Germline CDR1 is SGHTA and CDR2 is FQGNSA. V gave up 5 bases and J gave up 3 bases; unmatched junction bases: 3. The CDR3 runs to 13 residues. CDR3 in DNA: TGTGCCAGCAGCGCTACAGGGGACTATGGCTACACCTTC. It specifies CASSATGDYGYTF.

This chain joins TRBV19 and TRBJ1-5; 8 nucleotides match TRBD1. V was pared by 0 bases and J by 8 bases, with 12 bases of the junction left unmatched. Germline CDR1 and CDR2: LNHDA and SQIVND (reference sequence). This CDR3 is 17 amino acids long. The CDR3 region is CASSIDWQGAERKPQHF. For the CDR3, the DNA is TGTGCCAGTAGTATAGATTGGCAGGGGGCAGAGAGGAAGCCCCAGCATTTT.

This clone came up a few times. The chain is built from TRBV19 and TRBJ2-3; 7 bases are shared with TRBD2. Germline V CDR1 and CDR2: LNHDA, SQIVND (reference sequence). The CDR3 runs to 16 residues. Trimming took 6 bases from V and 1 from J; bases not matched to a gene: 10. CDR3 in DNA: TGTGCCAGTAGGGATCCGGTGGGAGGGGGCACAGATACGCAGTATTTT. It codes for CASRDPVGGGTDTQYF.

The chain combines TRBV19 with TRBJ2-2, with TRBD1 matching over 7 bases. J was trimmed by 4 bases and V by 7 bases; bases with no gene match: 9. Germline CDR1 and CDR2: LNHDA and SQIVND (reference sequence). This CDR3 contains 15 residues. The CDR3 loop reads CASKVGGVGTGELFF. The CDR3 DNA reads TGTGCCAGTAAGGTAGGGGGCGTCGGCACCGGGGAGCTGTTTTTT. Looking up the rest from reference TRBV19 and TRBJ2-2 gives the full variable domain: DGGITQSPKYLFRKEGQNVTLSCEQNLNHDAMYWYRQDPGQGLRLIYYSQIVNDFQKGDIAEGYSVSREKKESFPLTVTSAQKNPTAFYLCASKVGGVGTGELFFGEGSRLTVL.

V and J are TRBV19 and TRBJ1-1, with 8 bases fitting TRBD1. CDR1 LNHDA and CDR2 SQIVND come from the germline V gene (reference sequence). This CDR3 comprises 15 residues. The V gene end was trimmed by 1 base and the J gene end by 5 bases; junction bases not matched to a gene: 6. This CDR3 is CASSIGQGASTEAFF. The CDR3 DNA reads TGTGCCAGTAGTATAGGTCAGGGGGCAAGTACTGAAGCTTTCTTT.

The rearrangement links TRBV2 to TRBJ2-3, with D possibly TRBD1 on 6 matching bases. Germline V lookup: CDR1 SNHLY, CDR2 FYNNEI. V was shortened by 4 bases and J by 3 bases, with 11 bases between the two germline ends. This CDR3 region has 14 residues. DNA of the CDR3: TGTGCCAGCAGTGTAGAACAGGGTACAGATACGCAGTATTTT. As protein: CASSVEQGTDTQYF.

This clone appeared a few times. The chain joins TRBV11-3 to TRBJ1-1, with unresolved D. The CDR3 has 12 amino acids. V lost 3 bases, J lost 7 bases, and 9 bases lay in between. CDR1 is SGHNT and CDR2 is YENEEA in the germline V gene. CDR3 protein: CASSFGRLEAFF. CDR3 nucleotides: TGTGCCAGCAGCTTTGGCAGGCTTGAAGCTTTCTTT.

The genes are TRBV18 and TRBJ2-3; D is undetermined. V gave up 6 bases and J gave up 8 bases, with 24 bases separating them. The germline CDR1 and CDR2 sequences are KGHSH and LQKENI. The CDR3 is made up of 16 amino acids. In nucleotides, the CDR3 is TGTGCCAGCTCGCCCACTTCCGGCCAGGTCCGGTCTACGCAGTATTTT. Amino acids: CASSPTSGQVRSTQYF. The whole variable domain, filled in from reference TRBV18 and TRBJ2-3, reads NAGVMQNPRHLVRRRGQEARLRCSPMKGHSHVYWYRQLPEEGLKFMVYLQKENIIDESGMPKERFSAEFPKEGPSILRIQQVVRGDSAAYFCASSPTSGQVRSTQYFGPGTRLTVL.

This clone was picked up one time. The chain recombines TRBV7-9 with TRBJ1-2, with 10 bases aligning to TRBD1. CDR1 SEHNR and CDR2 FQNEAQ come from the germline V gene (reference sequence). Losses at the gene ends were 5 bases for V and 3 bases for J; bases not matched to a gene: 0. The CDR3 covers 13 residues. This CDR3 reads CASSGQGDYGYTF. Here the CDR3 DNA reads TGTGCCAGCAGCGGACAGGGGGACTATGGCTACACCTTC. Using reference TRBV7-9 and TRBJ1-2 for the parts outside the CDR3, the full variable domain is DTGVSQNPRHKITKRGQNVTFRCDPISEHNRLYWYRQTLGQGPEFLTYFQNEAQLEKSRLLSDRFSAERPKGSFSTLEIQRTEQGDSAMYLCASSGQGDYGYTFGSGTRLTVV.

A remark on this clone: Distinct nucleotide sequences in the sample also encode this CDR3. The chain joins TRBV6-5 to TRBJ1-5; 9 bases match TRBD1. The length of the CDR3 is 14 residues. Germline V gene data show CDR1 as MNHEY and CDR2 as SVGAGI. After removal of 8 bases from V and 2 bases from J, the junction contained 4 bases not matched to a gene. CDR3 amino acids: CASSRTGGNQPQHF. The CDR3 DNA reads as TGTGCCAGCTCGCGGACAGGGGGCAATCAGCCCCAGCATTTT.

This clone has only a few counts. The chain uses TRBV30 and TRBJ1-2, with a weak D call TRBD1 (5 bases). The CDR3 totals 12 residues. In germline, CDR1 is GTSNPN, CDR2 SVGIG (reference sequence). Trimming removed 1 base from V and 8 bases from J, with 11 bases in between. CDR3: CAWSAQVGGYTF. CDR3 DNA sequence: TGTGCCTGGAGTGCACAGGTCGGGGGCTACACCTTC.

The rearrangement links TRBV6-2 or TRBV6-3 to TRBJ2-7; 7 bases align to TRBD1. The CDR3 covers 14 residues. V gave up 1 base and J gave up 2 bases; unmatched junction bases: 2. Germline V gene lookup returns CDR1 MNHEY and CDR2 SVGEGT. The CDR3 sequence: CASSYLGGPYEQYF. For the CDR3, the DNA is TGTGCCAGCAGTTACTTAGGGGGCCCCTACGAGCAGTACTTC.

The CDR3 sequence: CASSDLAGRETQYF. The CDR3 DNA follows: TGTGCCAGCAGTGATTTAGCGGGAAGGGAGACCCAGTACTTC. The genes are TRBV6-2 or TRBV6-3 and TRBJ2-5; TRBD2 agrees at 8 bases. CDR1 and CDR2 (germline): MNHEY, SVGEGT. With 5 bases clipped from V and 5 bases from J, the junction kept 7 bases outside the gene matches. The CDR3 runs to 14 residues.

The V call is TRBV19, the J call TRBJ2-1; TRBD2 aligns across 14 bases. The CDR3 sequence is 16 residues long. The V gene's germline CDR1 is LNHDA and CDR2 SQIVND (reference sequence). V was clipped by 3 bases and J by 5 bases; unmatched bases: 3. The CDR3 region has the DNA TGTGCCAGTAGTATCTGGGGACTAGCGGGAGACAATGAGCAGTTCTTC. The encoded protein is CASSIWGLAGDNEQFF.

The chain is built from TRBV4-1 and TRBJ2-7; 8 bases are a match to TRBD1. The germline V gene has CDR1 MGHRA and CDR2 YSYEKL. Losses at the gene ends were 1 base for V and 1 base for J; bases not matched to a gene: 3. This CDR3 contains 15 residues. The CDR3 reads CASSQGTGLSYEQYF. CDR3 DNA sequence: TGCGCCAGCAGCCAAGGGACAGGGTTATCCTACGAGCAGTACTTC.

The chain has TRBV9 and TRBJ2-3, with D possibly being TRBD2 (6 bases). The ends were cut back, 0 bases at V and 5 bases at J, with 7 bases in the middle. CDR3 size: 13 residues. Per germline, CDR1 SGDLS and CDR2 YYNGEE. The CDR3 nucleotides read TGTGCCAGCAGCGTAGTGGAGGGAGATACGCAGTATTTT. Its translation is CASSVVEGDTQYF.

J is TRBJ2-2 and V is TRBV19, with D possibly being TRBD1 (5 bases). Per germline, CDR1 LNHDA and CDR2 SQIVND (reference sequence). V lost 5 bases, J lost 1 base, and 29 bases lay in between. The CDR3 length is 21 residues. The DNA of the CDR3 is TGTGCCAGTAGTCCCCTAAGGGGAATACTACAGATTAATCGGAACACCGGGGAGCTGTTTTTT. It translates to CASSPLRGILQINRNTGELFF.

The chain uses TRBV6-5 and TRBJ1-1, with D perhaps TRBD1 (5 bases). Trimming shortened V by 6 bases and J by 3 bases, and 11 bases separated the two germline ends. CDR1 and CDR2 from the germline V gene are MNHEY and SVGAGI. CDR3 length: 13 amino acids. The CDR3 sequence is CASSQGGYTEAFF. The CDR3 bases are TGTGCCAGCAGCCAGGGTGGTTACACTGAAGCTTTCTTT.

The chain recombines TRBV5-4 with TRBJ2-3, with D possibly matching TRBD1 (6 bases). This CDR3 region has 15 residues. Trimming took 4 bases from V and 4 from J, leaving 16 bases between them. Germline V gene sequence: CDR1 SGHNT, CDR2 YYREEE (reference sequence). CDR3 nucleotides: TGTGCCAGCAGCCGAGGGGGTGTAAACTCAGATACGCAGTATTTT. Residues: CASSRGGVNSDTQYF.

The CDR3 DNA follows: TGTGCCAGCAGCTTAGACGCTTTAGCCTCCACCGGGGAGCTGTTTTTT. This codes for CASSLDALASTGELFF. V is TRBV11-2 and J is TRBJ2-2; D is unresolved. CDR3 length: 16 residues. Between the trimmed V and J ends, which lost 0 bases and 4 bases, there was a span of 12 bases. Germline CDR1 is SGHAT and CDR2 is FQNNGV.

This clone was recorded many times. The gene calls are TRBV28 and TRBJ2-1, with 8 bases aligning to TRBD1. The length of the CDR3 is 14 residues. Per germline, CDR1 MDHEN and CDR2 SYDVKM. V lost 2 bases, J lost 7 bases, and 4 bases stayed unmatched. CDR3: CASSLRQGRNEQFF. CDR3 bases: TGTGCCAGCAGTTTAAGACAGGGGAGGAATGAGCAGTTCTTC.

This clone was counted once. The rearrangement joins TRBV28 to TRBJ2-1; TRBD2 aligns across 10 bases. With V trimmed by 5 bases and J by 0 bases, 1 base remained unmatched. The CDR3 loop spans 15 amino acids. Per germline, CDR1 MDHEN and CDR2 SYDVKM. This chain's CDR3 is CASSPSGSSYNEQFF. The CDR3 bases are TGTGCCAGCAGTCCTAGCGGGAGCTCCTACAATGAGCAGTTCTTC.